This T cell receptor beta chain was documented in a study of shared clonotypes between healthy human individuals. Study-wide results and caveats: Sharing across a few donors was seen in 4% to 5% of naive CD4 clonotypes.

Deep was the level at which the assay was run. Sequencing was performed with immunoSEQ multiplex PCR; in TCRdb, only in-frame clones are kept and a portion is missing. The data show 2 million to 3 million clones, 80% to 95% seen once. A single count supports this clone. The antigen remains unidentified. Germline CDR1 and CDR2: SNHLY and FYNNEI. Unmatched junction bases numbered 4, after V lost 6 bases and J lost 6 bases. The CDR3 length is 14 residues. A CD45RA+ naive subset and a CD45RA-negative memory subset were split from CD4+ cells. This sequence was found in a man in his late teens or twenties in good health. Some clones in this sample may be carry-over from other donors' samples. Sequenced material: naive CD4+ T cells from PBMCs. Regarding subset: CD45RA+ positively selected. This chain links TRBV2 with TRBJ2-2; 10 positions match TRBD1. The CDR3 loop reads CASRDRGGPGELFF. For the CDR3, the DNA is TGTGCCAGCAGGGACAGGGGGGGACCCGGGGAGCTGTTTTTT.